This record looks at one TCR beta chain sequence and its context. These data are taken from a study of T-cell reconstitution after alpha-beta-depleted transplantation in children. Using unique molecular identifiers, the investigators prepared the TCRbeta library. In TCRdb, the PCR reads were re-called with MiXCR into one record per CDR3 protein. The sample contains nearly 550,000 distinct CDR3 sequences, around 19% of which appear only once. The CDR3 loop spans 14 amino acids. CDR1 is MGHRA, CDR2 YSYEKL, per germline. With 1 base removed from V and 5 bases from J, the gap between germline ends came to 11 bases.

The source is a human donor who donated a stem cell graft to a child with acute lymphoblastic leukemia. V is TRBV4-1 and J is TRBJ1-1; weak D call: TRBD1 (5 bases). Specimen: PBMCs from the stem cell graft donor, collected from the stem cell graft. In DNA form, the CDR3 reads TGCGCCAGCAGCCAAGGTCCGCAGGGAACTGAAGCTTTCTTT. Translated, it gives CASSQGPQGTEAFF.